Listed below are T cell receptor beta chains from one sample, sequenced in a study of CD8+ T cells in alopecia areata. Clones were read by immunoSEQ multiplex PCR, and TCRdb kept only the in-frame ones, dropping some. The repertoire holds about 210,000 clones, with more than 60% as singletons. The sequencing here drew on CD4+ T cells sorted from blood, taken around week 44, from a patient treated with tofacitinib. The receptors were sampled from a human donor with alopecia areata. CDR3s include the opening cysteine and the closing phenylalanine or tryptophan.

V gene	J gene	CDR3 length	CDR3 protein
TRBV29-1	TRBJ1-2	14	CSVSSDRGLYGYTF
TRBV29-1	TRBJ2-3	16	CSVITGTSTGTDTQYF
TRBV5-4	TRBJ2-7	14	CASSGGLLKDEQYF
TRBV25-1	TRBJ1-1	12	CASSEWNTEAFF
TRBV10-3	TRBJ1-2	14	CAITGAGGSGGYTF
TRBV7-9	TRBJ2-7	17	CASSLALEQTLNYEQYF
TRBV29-1	TRBJ1-2	11	CSVQGIDGYTF
TRBV30	TRBJ1-4	18	CAWSTRSSMNPRNEKLFF
TRBV11-2	TRBJ2-5	14	CASSFGQGIETQYF
TRBV28	TRBJ2-5	16	CASSLSDSGWGETQYF
TRBV7-2	TRBJ2-1	15	CASSLTGMVGNEQFF
TRBV30	TRBJ2-5	16	CAWSDPLTRFRETQYF
TRBV5-1	TRBJ2-3	16	CASSLGQGIGLDTQYF
TRBV4-3	TRBJ1-1	15	CASGAGREINTEAFF
TRBV2	TRBJ1-5	16	CASSAGGQGINQPQHF
TRBV6-6	TRBJ2-7	10	CASSYDEQYF
TRBV2	TRBJ1-2	11	CASSVEEGYTF
TRBV5-6	TRBJ2-3	15	CASSLRLGYLPTQYF
TRBV19	TRBJ2-3	17	CASSIGAYPTLTDTQYF
TRBV14	TRBJ2-6	15	CASSDSDSGANVLTF
TRBV5-1	TRBJ2-7	13	CASSLAPDNEQYF
TRBV23-1	TRBJ2-1	15	CASRAGGWNYNEQFF
TRBV29-1	TRBJ2-7	10	CSVRQGEQYF
TRBV19	TRBJ2-3	12	CASSIVRDTQYF
TRBV15	TRBJ2-5	16	CATSVEISGGPETQYF
TRBV14	TRBJ2-7	14	CASSQGTLNYEQYF
TRBV14	TRBJ1-1	14	CASSLLAGGTEAFF
TRBV30	TRBJ1-2	12	CAYQSGAHGYTF
TRBV25-1	TRBJ2-1	16	CASSERDRIVYNEQFF
TRBV29-1	TRBJ2-7	15	CSVEDRGLRGYEQYF
TRBV15	TRBJ1-1	17	CATSIPLGGSENTEAFF
TRBV7-2	TRBJ2-5	15	CASSLTSGAGETQYF
TRBV9	TRBJ1-1	13	CASRPGADTEAFF
TRBV9	TRBJ2-4	14	CASTGGGTKNIQYF
TRBV11-2	TRBJ1-5	13	CASSLSGIQPQHF
TRBV29-1	TRBJ1-1	15	CSVSGAGRLNTEAFF
TRBV11-1	TRBJ2-1	18	CASSPNPGAEKVGREQFF
TRBV6-5	TRBJ1-4	15	CASRRGRDSWEKLFF
TRBV28	TRBJ2-4	17	CASSLRGRLLAKNIQYF
TRBV7-2	TRBJ2-3	15	CASTRLAGGTDTQYF
TRBV2	TRBJ2-3	13	CASSLTGLDTQYF
TRBV27	TRBJ2-6	15	CASSLSLVGTNVLTF